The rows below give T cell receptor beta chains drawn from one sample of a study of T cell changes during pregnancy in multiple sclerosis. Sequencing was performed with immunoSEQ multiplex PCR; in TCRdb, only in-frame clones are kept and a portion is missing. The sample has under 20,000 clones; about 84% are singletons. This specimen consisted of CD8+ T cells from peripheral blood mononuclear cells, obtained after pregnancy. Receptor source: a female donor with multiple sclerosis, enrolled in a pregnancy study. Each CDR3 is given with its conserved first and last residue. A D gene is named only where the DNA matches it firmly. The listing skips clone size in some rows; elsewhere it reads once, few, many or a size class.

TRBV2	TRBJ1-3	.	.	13	CASMGEVGNTIYF	TGTGCCAGCATGGGGGAGGTTGGAAACACCATATATTTT
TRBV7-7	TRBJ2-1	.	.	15	CASSPYLEASNEQFF	TGTGCCAGCAGCCCCTACCTTGAGGCGTCCAATGAGCAGTTCTTC
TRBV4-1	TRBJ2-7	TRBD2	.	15	CASSQRGASTYEQYF	TGCGCCAGCAGCCAGCGGGGGGCCTCGACCTACGAGCAGTACTTC
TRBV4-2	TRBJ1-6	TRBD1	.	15	CASSQTTGGNSPLHF	TGTGCCAGCAGCCAAACGACAGGGGGGAATTCACCCCTCCACTTT
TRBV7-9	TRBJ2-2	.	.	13	CASSLGSTGELFF	TGTGCCAGCAGCTTGGGGAGTACCGGGGAGCTGTTTTTT
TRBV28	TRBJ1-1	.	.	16	CASSINHLSRDTEAFF	TGTGCCAGCAGCATAAATCATCTCTCTCGGGACACTGAAGCTTTCTTT
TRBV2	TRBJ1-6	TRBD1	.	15	CASSEDRVAYSPLHF	TGTGCCAGCAGCGAAGACAGGGTAGCCTATTCACCCCTCCACTTT
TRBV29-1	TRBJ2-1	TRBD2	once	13	CSVGLAEINEQFF	TGCAGCGTTGGACTAGCGGAGATCAATGAGCAGTTCTTC
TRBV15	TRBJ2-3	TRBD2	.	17	CATSSGVAGGTRDTQYF	TGTGCCACCAGCAGTGGGGTGGCGGGGGGGACTCGTGATACGCAGTATTTT
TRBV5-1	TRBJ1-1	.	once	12	CASSLDRNEAFF	TGCGCCAGCAGCTTGGACAGGAATGAAGCTTTCTTT
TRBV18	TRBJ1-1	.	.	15	CASSPDFSADTEAFF	TGTGCCAGCTCACCTGACTTTTCCGCGGACACTGAAGCTTTCTTT
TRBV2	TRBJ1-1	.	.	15	CASTPGGGASTEAFF	TGTGCCAGCACTCCGGGCGGGGGCGCGTCCACTGAAGCTTTCTTT
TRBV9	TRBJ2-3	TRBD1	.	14	CASSVGDSTDTQYF	TGTGCCAGCAGCGTAGGGGACAGTACAGATACGCAGTATTTT
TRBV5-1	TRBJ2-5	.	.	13	CASSIGTYETQYF	TGCGCCAGCAGCATTGGGACATACGAGACCCAGTACTTC
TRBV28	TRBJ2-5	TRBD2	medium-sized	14	CASSSGLAGDPQYF	TGTGCCAGCAGTTCGGGACTAGCGGGAGATCCCCAGTACTTC
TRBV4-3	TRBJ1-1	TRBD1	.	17	CASSQEAQGVMNTEAFF	TGCGCCAGCAGCCAAGAAGCCCAGGGGGTAATGAACACTGAAGCTTTCTTT
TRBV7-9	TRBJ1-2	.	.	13	CASSLPENYGYTF	TGTGCCAGCAGCTTACCAGAAAACTATGGCTACACCTTC
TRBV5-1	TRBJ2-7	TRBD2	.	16	CASSFSGLAETYEQYF	TGCGCCAGCAGCTTCTCCGGACTAGCGGAAACCTACGAGCAGTACTTC
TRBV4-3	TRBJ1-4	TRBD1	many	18	CASSQERDREGPNEKLFF	TGCGCCAGCAGCCAAGAACGGGACAGGGAAGGTCCGAATGAAAAACTGTTTTTT
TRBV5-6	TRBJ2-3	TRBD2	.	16	CASSLASGGSADTQYF	TGTGCCAGCAGCTTGGCTAGCGGGGGGTCGGCAGATACGCAGTATTTT
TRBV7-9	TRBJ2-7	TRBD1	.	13	CASSSGQGREQYF	TGTGCCAGCAGCTCCGGACAGGGAAGGGAGCAGTACTTC
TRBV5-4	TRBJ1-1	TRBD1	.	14	CASSLKGQGYEAFF	TGTGCCAGCAGCTTAAAGGGACAGGGGTATGAAGCTTTCTTT
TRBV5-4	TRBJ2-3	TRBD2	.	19	CASSLGIPLLAGGTDTQYF	TGTGCCAGCAGCTTGGGCATCCCCCTACTAGCGGGGGGCACAGATACGCAGTATTTT
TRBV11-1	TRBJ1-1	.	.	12	CASSFGLSEAFF	TGTGCCAGCAGCTTCGGGTTATCTGAAGCTTTCTTT
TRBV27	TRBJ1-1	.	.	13	CASSLSQGFGAFF	TGTGCCAGCAGTTTATCACAGGGATTCGGAGCTTTCTTT
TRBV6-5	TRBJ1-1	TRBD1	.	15	CASSKDRDLNTEAFF	TGTGCCAGCAGTAAAGACAGGGACCTGAACACTGAAGCTTTCTTT
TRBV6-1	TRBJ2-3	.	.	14	CASSDSADPDTQYF	TGTGCCAGCAGTGACTCAGCGGACCCAGATACGCAGTATTTT
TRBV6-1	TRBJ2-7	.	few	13	CASKHGQSHEQYF	TGTGCCAGCAAACACGGACAGTCCCACGAGCAGTACTTC
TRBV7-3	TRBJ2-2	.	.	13	CASSLSSAGELFF	TGTGCCAGCAGCTTAAGTTCGGCCGGGGAGCTGTTTTTT
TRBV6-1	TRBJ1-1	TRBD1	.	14	CASSEEGTGDEAFF	TGTGCCAGCAGTGAGGAAGGGACAGGGGATGAAGCTTTCTTT
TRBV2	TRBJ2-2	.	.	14	CASSEGPGDGELFF	TGTGCCAGCAGTGAGGGGCCCGGTGACGGGGAGCTGTTTTTT
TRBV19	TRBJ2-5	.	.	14	CASSQRQVQETQYF	TGTGCCAGTAGTCAACGACAGGTCCAAGAGACCCAGTACTTC
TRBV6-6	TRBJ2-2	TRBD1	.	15	CASSPGTGLTGELFF	TGTGCCAGCAGTCCCGGGACAGGGCTTACCGGGGAGCTGTTTTTT
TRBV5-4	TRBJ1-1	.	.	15	CASSLDDLLNTEAFF	TGTGCCAGCAGCTTAGACGACTTATTGAACACTGAAGCTTTCTTT
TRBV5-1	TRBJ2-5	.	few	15	CASSAHQGVQETQYF	TGCGCCAGCAGCGCACACCAAGGGGTCCAAGAGACCCAGTACTTC
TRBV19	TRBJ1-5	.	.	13	CASSIYSDQTTHF	TGTGCCAGTAGCATATACAGTGATCAAACGACGCATTTT
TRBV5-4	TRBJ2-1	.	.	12	CASSLEGAGQFF	TGTGCCAGCAGCTTGGAAGGGGCTGGGCAGTTCTTC
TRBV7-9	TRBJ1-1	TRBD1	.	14	CASSLGQGNTEAFF	TGTGCCAGCAGCTTAGGACAGGGGAACACTGAAGCTTTCTTT
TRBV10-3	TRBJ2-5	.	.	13	CATRSGMEETQYF	TGTGCCACCCGTTCGGGGATGGAAGAGACCCAGTACTTC
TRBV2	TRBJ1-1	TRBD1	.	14	CASSETHRGHEAFF	TGTGCCAGCAGTGAGACCCACAGGGGGCATGAAGCTTTCTTT
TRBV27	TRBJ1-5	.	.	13	CASSLSPGQPQHF	TGTGCCAGCAGTTTATCCCCGGGACAGCCCCAGCATTTT
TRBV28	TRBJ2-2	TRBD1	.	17	CASTTPSTGGYTGELFF	TGTGCCAGCACCACCCCGAGTACAGGGGGCTACACCGGGGAGCTGTTTTTT
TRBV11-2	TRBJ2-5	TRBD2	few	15	CASSLLAGGGETQYF	TGTGCCAGCAGCTTATTAGCGGGGGGAGGAGAGACCCAGTACTTC
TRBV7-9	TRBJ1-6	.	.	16	CASSLGVTDYNSPLHF	TGTGCCAGCAGCTTAGGGGTCACAGACTATAATTCACCCCTCCACTTT
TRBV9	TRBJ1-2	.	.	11	CASSASYGYTF	TGTGCCAGCAGCGCCTCCTATGGCTACACCTTC
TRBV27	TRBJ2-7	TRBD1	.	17	CASSRGQGAYVSYEQYF	TGTGCCAGCAGTCGCGGCCAGGGGGCTTATGTATCCTACGAGCAGTACTTC
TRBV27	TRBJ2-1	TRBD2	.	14	CASRTGLAGNEQFF	TGTGCCAGCAGGACAGGACTAGCGGGAAACGAGCAGTTCTTC
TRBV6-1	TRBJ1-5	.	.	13	CAGHSHSNQPQHF	TGTGCCGGCCACAGCCATAGCAATCAGCCCCAGCATTTT
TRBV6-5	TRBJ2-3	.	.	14	CASSPRDITDTQYF	TGTGCCAGTAGCCCCCGGGACATCACAGATACGCAGTATTTT
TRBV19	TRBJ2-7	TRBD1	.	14	CASSFGQGSYEQYF	TGTGCCAGTAGTTTTGGACAGGGAAGCTACGAGCAGTACTTC
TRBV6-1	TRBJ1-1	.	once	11	CASGGAAEAFF	TGTGCCAGTGGAGGGGCAGCTGAAGCTTTCTTT
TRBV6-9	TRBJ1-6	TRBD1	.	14	CASSYGDSPTPLHF	TGTGCCAGCAGTTACGGGGACAGCCCCACACCCCTCCACTTT